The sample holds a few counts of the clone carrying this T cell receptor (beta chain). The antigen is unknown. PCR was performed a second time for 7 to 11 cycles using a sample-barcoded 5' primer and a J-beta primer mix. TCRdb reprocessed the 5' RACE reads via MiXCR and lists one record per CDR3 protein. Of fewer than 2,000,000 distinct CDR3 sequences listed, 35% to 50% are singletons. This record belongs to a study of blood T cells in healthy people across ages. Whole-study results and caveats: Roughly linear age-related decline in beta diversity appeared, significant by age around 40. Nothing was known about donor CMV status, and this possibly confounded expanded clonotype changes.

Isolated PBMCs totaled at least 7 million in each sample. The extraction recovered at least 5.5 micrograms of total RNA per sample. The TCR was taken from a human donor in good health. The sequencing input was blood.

CDR3 region: CASSSRVGTNNQPQHF. The CDR3 DNA sequence: TGTGCCAGCAGCTCCCGAGTCGGGACAAACAATCAGCCCCAGCATTTT. The chain couples TRBV7-8 to TRBJ1-5; D possibly corresponds to TRBD1 (6 bases). The V gene's germline CDR1 is SGHVS and CDR2 FQNEAQ. This CDR3 is built from 16 residues. Trimming shortened V by 4 bases and J by 3 bases, and 16 bases separated the two germline ends.